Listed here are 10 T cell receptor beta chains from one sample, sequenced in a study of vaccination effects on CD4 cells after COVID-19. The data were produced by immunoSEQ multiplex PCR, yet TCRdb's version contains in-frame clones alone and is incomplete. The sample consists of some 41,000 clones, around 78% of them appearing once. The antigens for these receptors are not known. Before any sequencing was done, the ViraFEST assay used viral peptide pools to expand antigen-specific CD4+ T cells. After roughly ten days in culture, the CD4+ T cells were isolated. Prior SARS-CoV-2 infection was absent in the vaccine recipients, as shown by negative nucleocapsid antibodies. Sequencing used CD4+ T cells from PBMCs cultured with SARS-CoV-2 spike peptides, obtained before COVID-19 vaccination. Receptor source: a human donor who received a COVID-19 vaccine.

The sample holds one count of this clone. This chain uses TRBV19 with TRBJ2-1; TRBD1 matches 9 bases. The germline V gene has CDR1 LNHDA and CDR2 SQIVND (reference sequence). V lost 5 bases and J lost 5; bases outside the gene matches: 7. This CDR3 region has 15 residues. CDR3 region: CASSPRDRVNNEQFF. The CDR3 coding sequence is TGTGCCAGTAGTCCGCGGGACAGGGTGAACAATGAGCAGTTCTTC.

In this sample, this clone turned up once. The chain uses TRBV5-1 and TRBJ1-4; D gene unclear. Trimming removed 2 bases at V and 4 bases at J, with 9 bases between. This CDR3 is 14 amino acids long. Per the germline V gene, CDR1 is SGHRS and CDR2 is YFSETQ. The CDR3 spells CASSLPDYNEKLFF. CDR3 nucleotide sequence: TGCGCCAGCAGCTTACCAGACTATAATGAAAAACTGTTTTTT.

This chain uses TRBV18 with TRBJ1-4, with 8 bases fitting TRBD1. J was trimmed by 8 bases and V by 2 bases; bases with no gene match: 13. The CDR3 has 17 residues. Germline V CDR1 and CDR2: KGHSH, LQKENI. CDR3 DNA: TGTGCCAGCTCACCATCGGCTCAGGGGGCTTTGGAGGAAAAACTGTTTTTT. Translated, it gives CASSPSAQGALEEKLFF.

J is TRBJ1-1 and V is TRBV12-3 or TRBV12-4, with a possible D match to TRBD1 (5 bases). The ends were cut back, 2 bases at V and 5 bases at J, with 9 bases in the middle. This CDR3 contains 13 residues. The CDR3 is CASSLLGGTEAFF. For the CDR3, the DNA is TGTGCCAGCAGTTTACTGGGGGGTACTGAAGCTTTCTTT.

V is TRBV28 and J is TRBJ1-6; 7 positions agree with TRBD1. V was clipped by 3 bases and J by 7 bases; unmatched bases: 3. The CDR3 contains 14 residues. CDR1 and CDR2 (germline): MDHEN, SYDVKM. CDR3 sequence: CASSLGQRNSPLHF. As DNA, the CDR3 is TGTGCCAGCAGTTTGGGACAGCGCAATTCACCCCTCCACTTT.

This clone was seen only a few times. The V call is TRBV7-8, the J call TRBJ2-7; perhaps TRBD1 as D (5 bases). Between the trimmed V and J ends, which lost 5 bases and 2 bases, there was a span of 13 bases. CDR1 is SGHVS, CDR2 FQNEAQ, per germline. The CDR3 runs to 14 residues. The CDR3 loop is CASSVQRGPYEQYV. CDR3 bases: TGTGCCAGCAGCGTGCAAAGGGGTCCCTACGAGCAGTACGTC.

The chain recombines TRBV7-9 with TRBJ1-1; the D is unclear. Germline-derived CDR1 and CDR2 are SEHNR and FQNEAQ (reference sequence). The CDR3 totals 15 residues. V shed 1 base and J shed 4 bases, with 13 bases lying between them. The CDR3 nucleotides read TGTGCCAGCAGCTTAGGCGCTTATGAAGGCACTGAAGCTTTCTTT. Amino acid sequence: CASSLGAYEGTEAFF.

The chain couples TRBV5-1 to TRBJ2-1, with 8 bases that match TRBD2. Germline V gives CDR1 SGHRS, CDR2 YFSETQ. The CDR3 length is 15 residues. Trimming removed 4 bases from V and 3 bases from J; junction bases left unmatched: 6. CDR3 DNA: TGCGCCAGCAGCCGAGCGGGGGACGACTACAATGAGCAGTTCTTC. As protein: CASSRAGDDYNEQFF.

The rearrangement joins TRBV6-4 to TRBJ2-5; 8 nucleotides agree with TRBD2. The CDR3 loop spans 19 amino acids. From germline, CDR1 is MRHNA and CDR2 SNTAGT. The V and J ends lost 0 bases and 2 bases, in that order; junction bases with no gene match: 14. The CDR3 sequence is CASSDSYNPETSAQETQYF. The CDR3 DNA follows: TGTGCCAGCAGTGACTCATACAACCCCGAGACTAGCGCGCAAGAGACCCAGTACTTC.

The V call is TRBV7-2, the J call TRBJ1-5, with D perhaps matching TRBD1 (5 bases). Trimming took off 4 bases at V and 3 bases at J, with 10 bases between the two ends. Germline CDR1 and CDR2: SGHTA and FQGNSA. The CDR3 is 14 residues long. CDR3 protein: CASSSRGSNQPQHF. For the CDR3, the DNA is TGTGCCAGCAGCTCTCGGGGCTCCAATCAGCCCCAGCATTTT.